These 13 T cell receptor beta chains originate from one sample sequenced in a study of cytotoxic CD8 clonotypes in ibrutinib-treated CLL. Profiling relied on immunoSEQ multiplex PCR, and the TCRdb table lists in-frame clones only, not all of them. Here the sample spans some 200,000 clones, around 72% being singletons. Sequencing was performed on PBMCs, taken after 24 months of ibrutinib treatment. The origin of the receptors is a human donor with chronic lymphocytic leukemia.

The chain employs TRBV25-1 and TRBJ1-1; D is unclear. The length of the CDR3 is 14 residues. Between the trimmed V and J ends, which lost 5 bases and 3 bases, there was a span of 13 bases. Germline V gene lookup returns CDR1 MGHDK and CDR2 SYGVNS. The CDR3 region has the DNA TGTGCCAGCAGTATCCGGGGAGGCTACACTGAAGCTTTCTTT. Protein: CASSIRGGYTEAFF.

This clone was found once. The V call is TRBV19, the J call TRBJ2-7, with a weak D call TRBD1 (5 bases). The CDR3 is made up of 17 amino acids. Deletions cut 3 bases from V and 3 bases from J, with 21 bases between. Germline V lookup: CDR1 LNHDA, CDR2 SQIVND (reference sequence). The CDR3 is CASSIRVQWGLIYEQYF. Here the CDR3 DNA reads TGTGCCAGTAGTATCAGGGTTCAATGGGGTTTAATCTACGAGCAGTACTTC.

This clone has more than one count but fewer than ten. The V call is TRBV4-2, the J call TRBJ1-5, with D tentatively TRBD1 (6 bases). CDR3 length equals 15 residues. V gave up 0 bases and J gave up 4 bases, with 10 bases separating them. The germline V gene encodes CDR1 LGHNA and CDR2 YNFKEQ. CDR3 region: CASSQEGGGNQPQHF. The DNA of the CDR3 is TGTGCCAGCAGCCAAGAAGGGGGTGGTAATCAGCCCCAGCATTTT.

The chain combines TRBV23-1 with TRBJ1-2, with a weak D call TRBD1 (5 bases). TRBV23-1 is designated an ORF whose function remains uncertain. CDR3 length: 16 amino acids. The V end was cut by 6 bases, the J end by 4 bases, with 21 bases between. CDR3 region: CASSPGVGTPAYGYTF. The CDR3 bases are TGCGCCAGCAGCCCCGGAGTCGGGACGCCTGCCTATGGCTACACCTTC.

The chain combines TRBV6-5 with TRBJ1-2; a weak D match, TRBD1 (6 bases). V was trimmed by 3 bases and J by 5 bases, leaving 7 bases between them. CDR3 size: 12 residues. Germline CDR1 reads MNHEY; CDR2 reads SVGAGI. The CDR3 reads CASSYRGYGYTF. The CDR3 DNA reads TGTGCCAGCAGTTATAGGGGGTATGGCTACACCTTC.

This chain links TRBV9 with TRBJ2-1, with 7 positions matching TRBD2. CDR3 length: 15 residues. J lost 5 bases, V lost 3 bases, and 8 bases had no gene match. Germline V gene lookup returns CDR1 SGDLS and CDR2 YYNGEE. For the CDR3, the DNA is TGTGCCAGCAGCGGTTCGGGGGACTATGACAATGAGCAGTTCTTC. As protein: CASSGSGDYDNEQFF.

This clone has only a few counts. This chain joins TRBV6-1 and TRBJ2-1; 9 bases line up with TRBD2. Looked up from germline, CDR1 is MNHNS and CDR2 is SASEGT. V lost 7 bases and J lost 7; bases outside the gene matches: 11. CDR3 length: 15 residues. Written as DNA, the CDR3 is TGTGCCAGCACGCGATCTAGCGGGAATTTTAATGAGCAGTTCTTC. Residues: CASTRSSGNFNEQFF.

This clone was picked up one time. One end of the junction is discordant with germline, which a read error may explain. The chain employs TRBV7-8 and TRBJ1-3; the D gene is possibly TRBD1 (5 bases). Germline CDR1 is SGHVS and CDR2 is FQNEAQ. The length of the CDR3 is 15 residues. CDR3 DNA: TGTGCCAGCAGCCTAGCCCGCGCTGGGGCGGACACCATATATTTT. Protein: CASSLARAGADTIYF.

The chain has TRBV30 and TRBJ2-5; perhaps TRBD1 as D (6 bases). This CDR3 spans 15 amino acids. The germline CDR1 and CDR2 sequences are GTSNPN and SVGIG (reference sequence). Trimming removed 4 bases from V and 4 bases from J, with 19 bases in between. This chain's CDR3 is CAWTHQGRIRETQYF. CDR3 nucleotide sequence: TGTGCCTGGACCCACCAGGGGCGGATCCGAGAGACCCAGTACTTC.

The V and J genes are TRBV28 and TRBJ2-1, with unresolved D. The V gene lost 5 bases and the J gene lost 9 bases, with 17 bases spanning the gap. CDR1 MDHEN and CDR2 SYDVKM come from the germline V gene. There are 14 residues in the CDR3. CDR3 region: CASSETSRIGEQFF. CDR3 in DNA: TGTGCCAGCAGTGAGACCAGCCGGATTGGTGAGCAGTTCTTC.

The V and J genes are TRBV7-3 and TRBJ2-5, with D tentatively TRBD1 (6 bases). The V gene's germline CDR1 is SGHTA and CDR2 FQGTGA. This CDR3 has 13 amino acids. Trimming removed 5 bases from V and 2 bases from J, with 9 bases in between. Here the CDR3 DNA reads TGTGCCAGCAGCCCAGGACAGCAAGAGACCCAGTACTTC. Its protein is CASSPGQQETQYF.

J is TRBJ1-4 and V is TRBV4-2; D gene ambiguous. The length of the CDR3 is 12 residues. Germline lookup yields CDR1 LGHNA and CDR2 YNFKEQ. The V end lost 1 base, the J end lost 10 bases, and 7 bases lay between the germline ends. The CDR3 DNA follows: TGTGCCAGCAGCCAAGTCTATGGAAAACTGTTTTTT. It translates to CASSQVYGKLFF.

The rearrangement joins TRBV25-1 to TRBJ1-2; no firm D call. The CDR3 has 14 residues. CDR1 and CDR2 (germline): MGHDK, SYGVNS. The germline V and J ends were trimmed by 3 bases and 2 bases, with 10 bases remaining between them. The CDR3 spells CASSDRQWNYGYTF. CDR3 nucleotides: TGTGCCAGCAGTGATCGGCAGTGGAACTATGGCTACACCTTC.